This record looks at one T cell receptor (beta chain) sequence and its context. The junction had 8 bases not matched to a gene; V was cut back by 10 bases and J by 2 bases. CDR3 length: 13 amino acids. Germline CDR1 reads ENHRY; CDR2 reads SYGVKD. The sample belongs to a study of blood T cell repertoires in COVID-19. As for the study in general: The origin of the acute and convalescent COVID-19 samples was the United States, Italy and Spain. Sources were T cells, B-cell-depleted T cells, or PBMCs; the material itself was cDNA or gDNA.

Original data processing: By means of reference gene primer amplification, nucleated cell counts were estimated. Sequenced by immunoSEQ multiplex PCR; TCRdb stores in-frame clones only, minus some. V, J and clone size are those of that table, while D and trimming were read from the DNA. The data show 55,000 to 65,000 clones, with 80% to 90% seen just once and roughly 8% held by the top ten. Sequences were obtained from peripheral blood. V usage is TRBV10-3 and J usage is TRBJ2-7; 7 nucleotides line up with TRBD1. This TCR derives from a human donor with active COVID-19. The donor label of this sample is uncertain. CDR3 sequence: CATHLGQAYEQYF. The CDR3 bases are TGTGCCACGCATCTAGGACAGGCCTACGAGCAGTACTTC.